These 25 T cell receptor beta chains share one sample of origin, sequenced in a study of OX40 agonist ivuxolimab in advanced cancers. The table came from immunoSEQ multiplex PCR; TCRdb's copy has only in-frame clones and leaves some out. The sample has 61,000 or so clones; roughly 80% are singletons. The specimen comprised CD4+ or CD8+ T cells sorted from blood, sampled in a trial of the OX40 agonist ivuxolimab. The receptor source for this set is an adult with an advanced solid tumor such as melanoma, head and neck, liver or kidney cancer.

This clone was seen once. This chain connects TRBV4-1 to TRBJ1-2, with TRBD1 matching 7 bases. From germline, CDR1 is MGHRA and CDR2 YSYEKL. With 4 bases clipped from V and 2 bases from J, the junction kept 10 bases outside the gene matches. The CDR3 runs 16 residues. The DNA for the CDR3 is TGCGCCAGCAGCCCACCCGACAGGGATAAAAACTATGGCTACACCTTC. Its protein product is CASSPPDRDKNYGYTF.

The chain recombines TRBV2 with TRBJ2-5; 12 bases are shared with TRBD2. The length of the CDR3 is 15 residues. Trimming cost V 8 bases and J 4 bases; bases outside gene matches: 8. Per germline, CDR1 SNHLY and CDR2 FYNNEI. CDR3 residues: CASALAGGAAETQYF. CDR3 nucleotide sequence: TGTGCCAGCGCTCTAGCGGGGGGGGCGGCAGAGACCCAGTACTTC. Full variable domain (outside the CDR3, taken from reference TRBV2 and TRBJ2-5): EPEVTQTPSHQVTQMGQEVILRCVPISNHLYFYWYRQILGQKVEFLVSFYNNEISEKSEIFDDQFSVERPDGSNFTLKIRSTKLEDSAMYFCASALAGGAAETQYFGPGTRLLVL.

This clone was detected only once. J is TRBJ2-5 and V is TRBV11-3, with D perhaps TRBD1 (5 bases). The CDR3 consists of 12 residues. Germline CDR1 and CDR2: SGHNT and YENEEA. V shed 5 bases and J shed 9 bases, with 13 bases lying between them. The CDR3 is CASSGARTAQYF. CDR3 bases: TGTGCCAGCAGCGGGGCCAGGACGGCCCAGTACTTC.

The gene calls are TRBV18 and TRBJ2-7; 11 bases map to TRBD2. CDR3 size: 14 residues. The V and J ends lost 4 bases and 3 bases, in that order; junction bases with no gene match: 2. The germline gives CDR1 KGHSH, CDR2 LQKENI. In DNA form, the CDR3 reads TGTGCCAGCTCACGAGGGACTAGCGGCTACGAGCAGTACTTC. Its translation: CASSRGTSGYEQYF.

V usage is TRBV11-3 and J usage is TRBJ2-2, with 7 positions matching TRBD2. This CDR3 has 18 residues. The germline gives CDR1 SGHNT, CDR2 YENEEA. V was pared by 2 bases and J by 6 bases, with 15 bases of the junction left unmatched. The DNA of the CDR3 is TGTGCCAGCAGCTTAATAGCCCCTTCAAGCGGGGTGGCCGGGGAGCTGTTTTTT. It yields the protein CASSLIAPSSGVAGELFF.

CDR3 loop: CASRALNQGNNEQFF. In DNA form, the CDR3 reads TGTGCCAGCAGAGCATTAAACCAGGGTAACAATGAGCAGTTCTTC. This chain links TRBV7-3 with TRBJ2-1; TRBD1 might be the D (5 bases). This CDR3 is 15 amino acids long. The germline CDR1 and CDR2 sequences are SGHTA and FQGTGA. V was cut by 6 bases and J by 5 bases, with 17 bases left in between.

This clone was seen a single time. The rearrangement joins TRBV7-8 to TRBJ2-7, with D possibly being TRBD1 (6 bases). The V gene's germline CDR1 is SGHVS and CDR2 FQNEAQ. The ends were cut back, 5 bases at V and 0 bases at J, with 17 bases in the middle. The CDR3 has 16 residues. CDR3 sequence reads: CASSPYRVSLSYEQYF. The CDR3, as DNA: TGTGCCAGCAGCCCATACAGGGTTTCCCTCTCCTACGAGCAGTACTTC.

CDR3 loop: CASRGGWGIPGQNTEAFF. The CDR3 bases are TGTGCCAGCAGGGGGGGGTGGGGAATACCAGGACAGAACACTGAAGCTTTCTTT. The chain is built from TRBV27 and TRBJ1-1; tentative D call: TRBD1 (5 bases). Germline V CDR1 and CDR2: MNHEY, SMNVEV (reference sequence). The V end was cut by 6 bases, the J end by 1 base, with 24 bases between. CDR3 length: 18 amino acids.

The chain links TRBV19 to TRBJ2-5; D not certain. V lost 1 base, J lost 5 bases, and 8 bases lay in between. Germline-derived CDR1 and CDR2 are LNHDA and SQIVND (reference sequence). The CDR3 has 13 residues. CDR3 loop: CASSIAHGETQYF. The CDR3 DNA reads as TGTGCCAGTAGTATAGCCCACGGGGAGACCCAGTACTTC.

The CDR3: CASRVGGANYGYTF. The CDR3 bases are TGTGCCAGTCGGGTGGGAGGAGCTAACTATGGCTACACCTTC. This sequence joins TRBV19 and TRBJ1-2; no clear D. The V and J ends lost 8 bases and 0 bases respectively, with 13 bases between them. Germline lookup yields CDR1 LNHDA and CDR2 SQIVND (reference sequence). This CDR3 comprises 14 residues.

This chain connects TRBV19 to TRBJ1-2, with no clear D. The V gene's germline CDR1 is LNHDA and CDR2 SQIVND (reference sequence). The CDR3 covers 14 residues. Trimming cost V 3 bases and J 7 bases, with 15 bases left between them. The CDR3: CASSMGLRLTGYTF. The CDR3 nucleotides read TGTGCCAGTAGTATGGGTCTGAGACTAACTGGCTACACCTTC.

The chain carries TRBV10-3 and TRBJ2-6, with D unresolved. V dropped 4 bases and J dropped 2 bases, with 15 bases sitting between them. Germline CDR1 ENHRY, CDR2 SYGVKD. The CDR3 is 17 residues long. In DNA form, the CDR3 reads TGTGCCATCAGTGCACAGCTCTTAAAAACTGGGGCCAACGTCCTGACTTTC. Translated: CAISAQLLKTGANVLTF.

The CDR3 protein is CASSAPTGIRGGYTF. The CDR3 nucleotides are TGTGCCAGCAGTGCCCCGACAGGGATCAGAGGTGGCTACACCTTC. V and J are TRBV6-1 and TRBJ1-2, with 7 bases identical to TRBD1. The CDR3 extends over 15 amino acids. Trimming cost V 4 bases and J 7 bases; bases outside gene matches: 12. Germline-derived CDR1 and CDR2 are MNHNS and SASEGT.

The CDR3 loop is CASSIGGAASNQPQHF. The CDR3 DNA follows: TGTGCCAGTAGTATAGGCGGGGCCGCGAGCAATCAGCCCCAGCATTTT. V is TRBV19 and J is TRBJ1-5, with a weak D call TRBD1 (5 bases). The CDR3 totals 16 residues. Germline V gene data show CDR1 as LNHDA and CDR2 as SQIVND (reference sequence). The V end was cut by 1 base, the J end by 1 base, with 11 bases between.

Here the CDR3 reads CASSVTSGTMNGYNEQFF. CDR3 sequence (DNA): TGTGCCAGCAGCGTTACCTCCGGGACAATGAACGGGTACAATGAGCAGTTCTTC. This chain links TRBV9 with TRBJ2-1; possible D gene TRBD1, 6 bases. Trimming took off 2 bases at V and 4 bases at J, with 22 bases between the two ends. This CDR3 region has 18 residues. The V gene's germline CDR1 is SGDLS and CDR2 YYNGEE.

The V and J genes are TRBV7-9 and TRBJ1-5, with 7 bases that match TRBD1. Unmatched junction bases numbered 0, after V lost 2 bases and J lost 2 bases. Per germline, CDR1 SEHNR and CDR2 FQNEAQ (reference sequence). The CDR3 is made up of 14 amino acids. The CDR3 DNA sequence: TGTGCCAGCAGCTTACAGGGGGGCAATCAGCCCCAGCATTTT. Translated: CASSLQGGNQPQHF.

In nucleotides, the CDR3 is TGTGCCAGCAGTGGACACTCTGGGGCCAACGTCCTGACTTTC. Translating gives CASSGHSGANVLTF. This chain links TRBV6-5 with TRBJ2-6, with TRBD1 as a possible D gene (5 bases). Trimming removed 5 bases at V and 0 bases at J, with 5 bases between. This CDR3 is 14 amino acids long. Germline lookup yields CDR1 MNHEY and CDR2 SVGAGI.

CDR3 protein: CASGPTSGGPNEQFF. The CDR3 nucleotides read TGTGCCAGCGGACCTACTAGCGGGGGGCCCAATGAGCAGTTCTTC. This chain links TRBV6-5 with TRBJ2-1; 12 nucleotides match TRBD2. The V segment lost 8 bases and the J segment 6 bases; nucleotides outside the gene matches: 8. This CDR3 comprises 15 residues. Germline loops: CDR1 MNHEY, CDR2 SVGAGI.

This chain uses TRBV5-1 with TRBJ2-2, with 8 nucleotides matching TRBD1. CDR3 length: 15 amino acids. Germline CDR1 is SGHRS and CDR2 is YFSETQ. The V gene end was trimmed by 4 bases and the J gene end by 1 base; junction bases not matched to a gene: 3. CDR3 amino acids: CASSAGTGNTGELFF. The CDR3 DNA is TGCGCCAGCAGCGCCGGGACAGGGAACACCGGGGAGCTGTTTTTT. Complete variable domain (other parts from reference TRBV5-1 and TRBJ2-2): KAGVTQTPRYLIKTRGQQVTLSCSPISGHRSVSWYQQTPGQGLQFLFEYFSETQRNKGNFPGRFSGRQFSNSRSEMNVSTLELGDSALYLCASSAGTGNTGELFFGEGSRLTVL.

The CDR3 spells CASSLDSRGAAEAFF. For the CDR3, the DNA is TGTGCCAGCAGCTTAGATTCAAGGGGCGCGGCTGAAGCTTTCTTT. The V gene is TRBV11-3, the J gene TRBJ1-1; weak D call: TRBD1 (5 bases). CDR1 and CDR2 from the germline V gene are SGHNT and YENEEA. Trimming stripped 0 bases from V and 6 bases from J, with 14 bases between. The CDR3 has 15 amino acids.

This sequence joins TRBV7-2 and TRBJ1-4; 7 bases match TRBD1. Germline V CDR1 and CDR2: SGHTA, FQGNSA. J lost 8 bases, V lost 6 bases, and 21 bases had no gene match. The CDR3 sequence is 18 residues long. DNA for the CDR3: TGTGCCAGCAGGAAAAGGGGGGGGACAGACACCCAGGGCGAAAAACTGTTTTTT. Translated: CASRKRGGTDTQGEKLFF.

J is TRBJ1-1 and V is TRBV7-8; D is unclear. V was trimmed by 3 bases and J by 0 bases, leaving 5 bases between them. The CDR3 length is 13 residues. Germline loops: CDR1 SGHVS, CDR2 FQNEAQ. CDR3 amino acids: CASSFSVNTEAFF. CDR3 nucleotides: TGTGCCAGCAGCTTTTCAGTGAACACTGAAGCTTTCTTT.

The J gene is TRBJ2-5, the V gene TRBV28, with D possibly being TRBD1 or TRBD2 (8 bases each). The germline V and J ends were trimmed by 5 bases and 5 bases, with 18 bases remaining between them. This CDR3 contains 15 residues. Germline CDR1 MDHEN, CDR2 SYDVKM. The CDR3 spells CASSIPGGGRETQYF. The CDR3 DNA is TGTGCCAGCAGTATACCAGGGGGCGGGAGGGAGACCCAGTACTTC.

This clone showed up just a few times. This rearrangement joins TRBV6-1 to TRBJ2-2; D not certain. V dropped 3 bases and J dropped 5 bases, with 4 bases sitting between them. This CDR3 has 12 amino acids. Per germline, CDR1 MNHNS and CDR2 SASEGT. CDR3 in DNA: TGTGCCAGCAGTGATCGAACCGGGGAGCTGTTTTTT. This codes for CASSDRTGELFF.

The chain recombines TRBV19 with TRBJ1-2; maybe TRBD1 (6 bases). The CDR3 contains 13 residues. Germline V gene lookup returns CDR1 LNHDA and CDR2 SQIVND (reference sequence). Trimming took 3 bases from V and 6 from J, leaving 11 bases between them. CDR3 nucleotides: TGTGCCAGTAGTATCACAGGGCACGATGGCTACACCTTC. Translation gives CASSITGHDGYTF. Full variable domain (missing parts from reference TRBV19 and TRBJ1-2): DGGITQSPKYLFRKEGQNVTLSCEQNLNHDAMYWYRQDPGQGLRLIYYSQIVNDFQKGDIAEGYSVSREKKESFPLTVTSAQKNPTAFYLCASSITGHDGYTFGSGTRLTVV.